Sequencing of this T cell receptor beta chain was carried out in a study of patients and donors after allogeneic stem cell transplantation. Using its own MiXCR run on the RT-PCR reads, TCRdb lists one record per CDR3 protein. Counted here are about 110,000 distinct CDR3 sequences, 35% to 45% occurring once; the ten biggest clones make up more than 25%. The CDR3 is 14 amino acids. CDR1 SEHNR and CDR2 FQNEAQ come from the germline V gene (reference sequence). With V trimmed by 3 bases and J by 3 bases, 2 bases remained unmatched. This clonotype was seen repeatedly, ten times or more. This chain connects TRBV7-9 to TRBJ1-5; 7 nucleotides line up with TRBD1. Sequencing was done on a sample of blood, either unsorted or a sorted T cell fraction (not recorded which). This TCR came from a human donor who was either an allogeneic HSCT recipient or a stem cell or donor lymphocyte infusion donor (not recorded which). It is not recorded whose cells these are; they may come from a transplant donor. In nucleotides, the CDR3 is TGTGCCAGCAGCTTGGGGACAGCCAATCAGCCCCAGCATTTT. Protein product: CASSLGTANQPQHF.